This T cell receptor beta chain comes out of a study of OX40 agonist ivuxolimab in advanced cancers. Whole-study findings and limits: Compared with CD4+, CD8+ T cells on average had more expanded clones.

As regards this clone: The antigen remains undetermined.

The data were produced by immunoSEQ multiplex PCR, yet TCRdb's version contains in-frame clones alone and is incomplete. Of around 62,000 clones listed, over 75% were seen once; the top ten hold roughly 5%. The V and J ends lost 6 bases and 4 bases respectively, with 12 bases between them. The CDR3 is 14 amino acids. Germline V gives CDR1 LNHNV, CDR2 YYDKDF (reference sequence). This sample comprised CD4+ or CD8+ T cells sorted from blood, obtained in a trial of the OX40 agonist ivuxolimab. This chain uses TRBV15 with TRBJ1-4, with TRBD1 as a possible D gene (6 bases). This TCR derives from an adult with an advanced solid tumor such as melanoma, head and neck, liver or kidney cancer. DNA of the CDR3: TGTGCCACCAGGGCGGACAGCCATAATGAAAAACTGTTTTTT. Protein sequence: CATRADSHNEKLFF.